This TCR beta chain originates from a study of beta chain features in type 1 diabetes. Findings of the study overall: Shortening of TCRB CDR3s, moderate but significant, appeared in all four CD4+ subsets of Type 1 diabetes patients.

The purity of all sorted populations exceeded 98%. The sequenced template was cDNA made from the entire isolated RNA. The repertoire was sequenced with immunoSEQ multiplex PCR; TCRdb's copy has only in-frame clones and lacks some. The sample consists of 500,000 to 850,000 clones, over 13% of them appearing once. The CDR3 totals 15 residues. Trimming pared 6 bases from V and 4 bases from J, leaving 18 bases between. The germline V gene encodes CDR1 KGHSH and CDR2 LQKENI. This clone has only a few counts. Its antigen is not identified. The origin of this receptor is a young man with type 1 diabetes. V is TRBV18 and J is TRBJ2-5; a weak D match, TRBD2 (6 bases). Material for sequencing was naive CD4+ T cells from blood. CDR3 protein: CASSGTGGTAETQYF. For the CDR3, the DNA is TGTGCCAGCTCGGGGACTGGCGGGACGGCAGAGACCCAGTACTTC.